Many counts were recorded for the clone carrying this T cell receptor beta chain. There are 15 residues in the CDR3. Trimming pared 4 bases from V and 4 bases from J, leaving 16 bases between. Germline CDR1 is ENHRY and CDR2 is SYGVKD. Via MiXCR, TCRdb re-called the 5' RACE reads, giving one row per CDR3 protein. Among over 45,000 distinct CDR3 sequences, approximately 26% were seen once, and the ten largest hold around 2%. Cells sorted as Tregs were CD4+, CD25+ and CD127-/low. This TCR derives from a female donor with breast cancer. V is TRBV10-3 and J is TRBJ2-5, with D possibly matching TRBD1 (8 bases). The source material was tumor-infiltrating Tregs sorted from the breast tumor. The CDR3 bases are TGTGCCATCAGTGTCCGACAGGGGAGGGGAGAGACCCAGTACTTC. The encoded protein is CAISVRQGRGETQYF.